At least ten counts were recorded for the clone carrying this T cell receptor (beta chain). Its antigen is unidentified. The data derive from a study of T-cell reconstitution after alpha-beta-depleted transplantation in children. Study-level findings and limits: For some patients, TCRbeta diversity was high at day 60 because of recipient T cells and thymic progenitors that survived. Reported findings indicate that, about two months after transplant, alpha-beta T cells came from several hundred expanded clones, which were derived from non-depleted graft cells. T-cell counts and diversity at one year post-transplant came mainly from newly produced T cells.

Construction of the TCRbeta library involved unique molecular identifiers. TCRdb itself ran the PCR reads through MiXCR, one entry per CDR3 protein. The data show roughly 16,000 distinct CDR3 sequences, 12% seen once. With 4 bases removed from V and 2 bases from J, the gap between germline ends came to 15 bases. The CDR3 contains 16 residues. From germline, CDR1 is SEHNR and CDR2 FQNEAQ (reference sequence). This receptor was identified in a boy in the first two years of life who had a stem cell transplant for Wiskott-Aldrich syndrome, so the T cells may come from the graft donor. Specimen: PBMCs, mostly from graft donor cells, collected 180 days after TCRalphabeta/CD19-depleted stem cell transplant. V gene TRBV7-9 combines with J gene TRBJ1-5; D perhaps matches TRBD1 (6 bases). The DNA for the CDR3 is TGTGCCAGCAGCTCCACCACAGGGATCGGCAATCAGCCCCAGCATTTT. Protein: CASSSTTGIGNQPQHF.